The TCR beta chain under discussion was sequenced for a study of cytomegalovirus exposure and HLA in healthy donors. Study-wide results and limits: Across donors, most TCRs were seen rarely, yet some public ones were widespread. On later analysis, the bulk of CMV-associated TCR beta chains appeared to be HLA-restricted. Sequencing likely generated an artifact that appeared as a cluster of highly shared sequence variants.

In nominal health when sampled, donors likely had unrecorded immune exposures nonetheless. This clone appeared once. Its specificity is not known. The PCR ran on 60 Vbeta and 13 Jbeta primers. The protocol was immunoSEQ multiplex PCR, while the TCRdb copy is restricted to in-frame clones and leaves out a portion. The profile shows over 150,000 clones, under 80% of them singletons. The clonotype comes from a man in his forties in good health and CMV-seronegative. Sequencing was carried out using PBMCs.

CDR3 region: CASSSSRSRGVGNYGYTF. DNA of the CDR3: TGTGCCAGCAGCTCGTCTCGATCCCGGGGGGTGGGGAACTATGGCTACACCTTC. The chain joins TRBV11-2 to TRBJ1-2, with D perhaps matching TRBD1 (5 bases). V lost 4 bases and J 2 bases, leaving 23 bases between the germline ends. The V gene's germline CDR1 is SGHAT and CDR2 FQNNGV. The CDR3 runs 18 residues.